The 32 T cell receptor beta chains presented below share a single source sample, sequenced in a study. Treg sorting used a CD4+CD25+CD127-/low gate. TCRdb re-called the 5' RACE reads through MiXCR, storing one row per CDR3 protein. The table includes about 32,000 distinct CDR3 sequences, 27% detected once. What was sequenced was tumor-infiltrating Tregs sorted from the breast tumor. The receptors originated from a female donor with breast cancer.

The sample holds a few counts of this clonotype. This chain joins TRBV7-2 and TRBJ2-1, with D possibly matching TRBD1 (6 bases). The germline V gene encodes CDR1 SGHTA and CDR2 FQGNSA. This CDR3 spans 14 amino acids. V was cut by 4 bases and J by 3 bases, with 10 bases left in between. The CDR3, as DNA: TGTGCCAGCAGCTCCGTACAGGGCTACAATGAGCAGTTCTTC. Its translation is CASSSVQGYNEQFF.

In its sample, this clonotype was seen many times. The chain uses TRBV7-9 and TRBJ2-1; D assignment may be TRBD1 or TRBD2 (5 bases each). Germline CDR1 reads SEHNR; CDR2 reads FQNEAQ (reference sequence). This CDR3 spans 14 amino acids. Trimming removed 2 bases from V and 9 bases from J, with 14 bases in between. In DNA, the CDR3 is TGTGCCAGCAGCTTACGGGACCGATTGAGTGAGCAGTTCTTC. It encodes CASSLRDRLSEQFF.

Details on this clonotype: With a much larger clone just one base away, this may be a read error. This rearrangement joins TRBV29-1 to TRBJ1-2, with D maybe TRBD1 (6 bases). V gave up 5 bases and J gave up 8 bases, with 15 bases separating them. This CDR3 region has 12 residues. Germline V CDR1 and CDR2: SQVTM, ANQGSEA. DNA for the CDR3: TGCAGCGTTAAAACCACAGGGTTGGGCTACACCTTC. It encodes CSVKTTGLGYTF.

This clonotype has only a few counts. A much bigger clone sits one base away, suggesting this may be a read error. The chain links TRBV4-1 to TRBJ1-5, with 8 bases that match TRBD1. The V gene end was trimmed by 0 bases and the J gene end by 4 bases; junction bases not matched to a gene: 5. This CDR3 has 16 amino acids. Germline CDR1 reads MGHRA; CDR2 reads YSYEKL. CDR3 in DNA: TGCGCCAGCAGCCAAGAGCCTCGGACAGGGAATCAGCCCCAGCATTTT. Residues: CASSQEPRTGNQPQHF.

This clonotype was recorded a few times. This rearrangement joins TRBV2 to TRBJ1-1; no clear D gene. Germline V lookup: CDR1 SNHLY, CDR2 FYNNEI. Trimming left V 1 base short and J 7 bases short, with 10 bases between. The CDR3 runs 13 residues. Written as DNA, the CDR3 is TGTGCCAGCAGTGAAGGGACGCCGAATGAAGCTTTCTTT. Translated: CASSEGTPNEAFF.

The gene calls are TRBV25-1 and TRBJ1-1; no firm D call. The germline V gene encodes CDR1 MGHDK and CDR2 SYGVNS. The V end was cut by 5 bases, the J end by 5 bases, with 12 bases between. This CDR3 has 13 residues. This CDR3 is CASSSGFKTEAFF. As DNA, the CDR3 is TGTGCCAGCAGTTCGGGATTCAAAACTGAAGCTTTCTTT.

This clonotype is medium-sized. The V gene is TRBV20-1, the J gene TRBJ2-7; D is ambiguous. The CDR3 consists of 13 residues. The V gene lost 1 base and the J gene lost 3 bases, with 10 bases spanning the gap. CDR1 is DFQATT and CDR2 is SNEGSKA in the germline V gene (reference sequence). The CDR3 DNA reads TGCAGTGCTAGAGGGCCTGATGACTACGAGCAGTACTTC. Encoded protein: CSARGPDDYEQYF.

This clonotype has just a few counts. Possible read error: a much larger clone is one base away. Lacking the conserved final phenylalanine or tryptophan, this CDR3 likely reflects a read error. The V gene is TRBV12-3 or TRBV12-4, the J gene TRBJ1-2; TRBD1 agrees at 12 bases. This CDR3 has 17 amino acids. The trim removed 5 bases at V and 3 bases at J, leaving 10 bases unmatched. This CDR3 reads CASSSRDRGPYDYGYTY. The CDR3 nucleotides are TGTGCCAGCAGTAGCCGGGACAGGGGGCCCTATGACTATGGCTACACCTAC.

This clonotype was seen repeatedly, ten times or more. The chain has TRBV10-1 and TRBJ2-7, with 7 bases that match TRBD1. Per germline, CDR1 WNHNN and CDR2 SYGVQD (reference sequence). This CDR3 is built from 13 residues. The J segment lost 4 bases and the V segment lost 4 bases, leaving 4 bases of the junction unmatched. The CDR3 coding sequence is TGCGCCAGCAGTGGACAGGGAAGATACGAGCAGTACTTC. The encoded protein is CASSGQGRYEQYF.

This clonotype was detected ten times or more. The rearrangement uses TRBV6-1 and TRBJ1-5; D not resolved. The V end was cut by 5 bases, the J end by 3 bases, with 17 bases between. The CDR3 has 16 amino acids. Germline V gene data show CDR1 as MNHNS and CDR2 as SASEGT. In nucleotides, the CDR3 is TGTGCCAGCAGTCGCCTTCACAGTGACCTCAATCAGCCCCAGCATTTT. Residues: CASSRLHSDLNQPQHF.

The chain has TRBV15 and TRBJ1-2, with D possibly TRBD1 on 5 matching bases. This CDR3 spans 16 amino acids. Germline assignment: CDR1 LNHNV and CDR2 YYDKDF (reference sequence). V lost 0 bases and J lost 5, with 16 bases in between. The DNA for the CDR3 is TGTGCCACCAGCAGAGAAACCCCAGGGCAACATTATGGCTACACCTTC. Residues: CATSRETPGQHYGYTF.

The sample holds many counts of this clonotype. The chain links TRBV27 to TRBJ1-2; 12 nucleotides match TRBD1. V was clipped by 6 bases and J by 0 bases; unmatched bases: 14. This CDR3 region has 19 residues. Germline assignment: CDR1 MNHEY and CDR2 SMNVEV (reference sequence). CDR3 in amino acids: CASRQGPPGQGASNYGYTF. The CDR3 DNA reads TGTGCCAGCAGACAAGGCCCTCCGGGACAGGGGGCTTCTAACTATGGCTACACCTTC.

This clonotype was recorded a few times. The chain uses TRBV24-1 and TRBJ1-1; D remains unclear. The CDR3 is made up of 12 amino acids. CDR1 and CDR2 from the germline V gene are KGHDR and SFDVKD. The V end lost 8 bases, the J end lost 0 bases, and 6 bases lay between the germline ends. The CDR3 sequence: CATKPVNTEAFF. DNA of the CDR3: TGTGCCACCAAACCCGTGAACACTGAAGCTTTCTTT.

V gene TRBV9 combines with J gene TRBJ2-1; 12 bases fit TRBD2. CDR1 is SGDLS and CDR2 is YYNGEE in the germline V gene. This CDR3 has 17 amino acids. V trimming: 0 bases; J trimming: 0 bases; junction bases outside the gene matches: 1. The CDR3 bases are TGTGCCAGCAGCGTAGTGACTAGCGGGAGCTCCTACAATGAGCAGTTCTTC. Amino acids: CASSVVTSGSSYNEQFF.

In the case of this clonotype: One end of the junction fails to match germline, which may point to a read error. V is TRBV7-2 and J is TRBJ2-7; TRBD2 is a possible D gene (5 bases). Looked up from germline, CDR1 is SGHTA and CDR2 is FQGNSA. The CDR3 runs 15 residues. The CDR3 bases are TGCGCCAGCAGCTTTCCAGGTGGCGGGTCCTACGAGCAGTACTTC. Translation gives CASSFPGGGSYEQYF.

The CDR3 DNA sequence: TGTGCCAGCAGTTTTTTGTTCCGTTCAGCGGGGGCCGGGGAGACCCAGTACTTC. Residues: CASSFLFRSAGAGETQYF. This chain uses TRBV28 with TRBJ2-5; TRBD2 agrees at 8 bases. Germline values: CDR1 MDHEN, CDR2 SYDVKM. The CDR3 totals 18 residues. The V gene end was trimmed by 3 bases and the J gene end by 5 bases; junction bases not matched to a gene: 17.

This clonotype was seen only a few times. The genes are TRBV7-9 and TRBJ2-3, with D unresolved. This CDR3 contains 16 residues. V shed 1 base and J shed 6 bases, with 17 bases lying between them. Per the germline V gene, CDR1 is SEHNR and CDR2 is FQNEAQ (reference sequence). The CDR3 nucleotides are TGTGCCAGCAGCTTAGTGGGCCGGGCCCTGTCTGATACGCAGTATTTT. It yields the protein CASSLVGRALSDTQYF.

This clonotype has a handful of counts. The gene calls are TRBV19 and TRBJ1-5; TRBD1 matches 9 bases. CDR1 is LNHDA, CDR2 SQIVND, per germline (reference sequence). This CDR3 spans 16 amino acids. The ends lost 3 bases at V and 4 bases at J; junction bases unmatched: 7. CDR3 protein: CASSMGTGRVNQPQHF. The CDR3 coding sequence is TGTGCCAGTAGTATGGGGACAGGGCGAGTGAATCAGCCCCAGCATTTT.

This clonotype occurred a few times. This clone may be a read error of a much larger clone one base away. The rearrangement links TRBV24-1 to TRBJ1-2; 7 bases are a match to TRBD1. The trim removed 6 bases at V and 6 bases at J, leaving 12 bases unmatched. There are 15 residues in the CDR3. The germline V gene has CDR1 KGHDR and CDR2 SFDVKD. The CDR3 region has the DNA TGTGCCACCAGTCTTAATGGACAGGCTTGGGATGGCTACACCTTC. Protein product: CATSLNGQAWDGYTF.

The V call is TRBV12-3 or TRBV12-4, the J call TRBJ2-5; D not certain. The CDR3 is 15 residues long. V was trimmed by 7 bases and J by 0 bases, leaving 15 bases between them. CDR3 sequence: CASTQIPSYQETQYF. In nucleotides, the CDR3 is TGTGCCAGCACCCAGATCCCATCGTACCAAGAGACCCAGTACTTC.

This clonotype was seen repeatedly, ten times or more. V is TRBV24-1 and J is TRBJ1-2; D perhaps matches TRBD1 (5 bases). With 5 bases removed from V and 3 bases from J, the gap between germline ends came to 15 bases. CDR1 and CDR2 from the germline V gene are KGHDR and SFDVKD. The CDR3 is 15 residues long. The CDR3 coding sequence is TGTGCCACCAGTGGCCTCGGGACCTCTGACTATGGCTACACCTTC. Its protein is CATSGLGTSDYGYTF.

A note on this clonotype: This clone may be a read error of a much larger clone one base away. The gene calls are TRBV6-5 and TRBJ1-4, with unresolved D. CDR3 length equals 14 residues. Trimming pared 3 bases from V and 4 bases from J, leaving 9 bases between. Germline CDR1 reads MNHEY; CDR2 reads SVGAGI. CDR3 residues: CASSYSYCNEKLFF. Here the CDR3 DNA reads TGTGCCAGCAGTTATAGTTACTGTAATGAAAAACTGTTTTTT.

A few counts support this clonotype. This chain connects TRBV20-1 to TRBJ1-1; D is unresolved. The CDR3 totals 12 residues. CDR1 is DFQATT and CDR2 is SNEGSKA in the germline V gene (reference sequence). V was shortened by 0 bases and J by 5 bases, with 7 bases between the two germline ends. DNA of the CDR3: TGCAGTGCTAGAGAGCAGGTTACTGAAGCTTTCTTT. Protein product: CSAREQVTEAFF.

The CDR3 loop is CASSYGRGAEKLFF. In DNA form, the CDR3 reads TGTGCCAGCAGTTATGGCAGGGGGGCTGAAAAACTGTTTTTT. The gene calls are TRBV6-5 and TRBJ1-4, with TRBD1 matching 7 bases. The trim removed 3 bases at V and 7 bases at J, leaving 5 bases unmatched. Germline CDR1 and CDR2: MNHEY and SVGAGI. The CDR3 runs 14 residues.

This clonotype was detected only once. This clone may be a read error of a much larger clone one base away. The chain carries TRBV19 and TRBJ1-2; D unclear. CDR3 length: 14 residues. In germline, CDR1 is LNHDA, CDR2 SQIVND (reference sequence). CDR3 bases: TGTGTCAGTAGTATCTTGGCAGAAAACTATGGCTACACCTTC. Translating gives CVSSILAENYGYTF.

This clonotype was seen more than once but under ten times. The CDR3 DNA reads TGCGCCAGCAGCTTGACAAGGGCGTCGCAAGAGACCCAGTACTTC. Encoded protein: CASSLTRASQETQYF. J is TRBJ2-5 and V is TRBV5-1, with D uncertain. Between the trimmed V and J ends, which lost 1 base and 2 bases, there was a span of 12 bases. This CDR3 is built from 15 residues. Germline CDR1 reads SGHRS; CDR2 reads YFSETQ.

Judged by abundance, this clonotype is medium-sized. The chain joins TRBV20-1 to TRBJ1-5, with 8 bases matching TRBD1. The V and J ends lost 3 bases and 6 bases, in that order; junction bases with no gene match: 10. Germline V CDR1 and CDR2: DFQATT, SNEGSKA (reference sequence). The CDR3 has 15 residues. CDR3 residues: CSASPTGGVGQPQHF. CDR3 DNA sequence: TGCAGTGCTAGCCCCACAGGGGGGGTGGGTCAGCCCCAGCATTTT.

In this sample, this clonotype turned up many times. The conserved closing phenylalanine or tryptophan is absent in this CDR3, likely reflecting a read error. The chain combines TRBV20-1 with TRBJ2-7; D not certain. V was clipped by 2 bases and J by 0 bases, with 8 bases between them. CDR3 length: 13 amino acids. Germline V gene sequence: CDR1 DFQATT, CDR2 SNEGSKA (reference sequence). CDR3 loop: CSARRHTSYEQYL. In DNA form, the CDR3 reads TGCAGTGCTAGACGACATACCTCCTACGAGCAGTACCTC.

This clonotype was seen more than once but under ten times. Germline and junction disagree at one end, which may indicate a read error. This chain uses TRBV7-2 with TRBJ2-5, with unresolved D. This CDR3 region has 14 residues. Germline V gives CDR1 SGHTA, CDR2 FQGNSA. Written as DNA, the CDR3 is TGTGCCAGCAGCCCGCCCAGGCAAACAGAGACCAAGTACTTC. Amino acids: CASSPPRQTETKYF.

Regarding this clonotype: A much more abundant neighbour one base away suggests this may be a read error. The chain recombines TRBV6-1 with TRBJ1-1; the D is unclear. This CDR3 has 14 residues. CDR1 and CDR2 from the germline V gene are MNHNS and SASEGT. V was cut by 0 bases and J by 1 base, with 6 bases left in between. For the CDR3, the DNA is TGTGCCAGCAGTGAAGCCGACGGGAACACTGAAGCTTTCTTT. Residues: CASSEADGNTEAFF.

The rearrangement joins TRBV30 to TRBJ1-1; a weak D match, TRBD1 (5 bases). Trimming removed 4 bases at V and 0 bases at J, with 6 bases between. This CDR3 has 12 amino acids. Germline CDR1 reads GTSNPN; CDR2 reads SVGIG (reference sequence). Here the CDR3 reads CAWTGMNTEAFF. In DNA, the CDR3 is TGTGCCTGGACAGGGATGAACACTGAAGCTTTCTTT.

This chain joins TRBV20-1 and TRBJ2-1; possibly TRBD1 or TRBD2 for D (5 bases each). This CDR3 region has 12 residues. V lost 1 base and J lost 9, with 10 bases in between. From germline, CDR1 is DFQATT and CDR2 SNEGSKA (reference sequence). The CDR3 region has the DNA TGCAGTGCTAGAGTGAGGGGCGGTGAGCAGTTCTTC. Protein: CSARVRGGEQFF.